Each of the 31 T cell receptor beta chains below was sequenced from the same sample in a study of blood T cells in healthy people across ages. A J-beta primer mix and a sample-barcoded 5' primer were used in a second PCR of roughly 6 to 11 cycles. TCRdb recomputed calls from the 5' RACE reads with MiXCR, one row per CDR3 protein. The sample lists more than 800,000 distinct CDR3 sequences, 40% to 50% occurring once. The sequenced sample was blood. The receptors were gathered from a woman aged 55 to 70 in good health.

This clonotype was found a few times. The chain links TRBV10-3 to TRBJ2-7; no clear D. The CDR3 runs to 15 residues. V lost 7 bases and J 2 bases, leaving 18 bases between the germline ends. Germline CDR1 ENHRY, CDR2 SYGVKD. The CDR3 coding sequence is TGTGCCATCACTGTCGGTCGGGCAGGTACCTACGAGCAGTACTTC. It is translated as CAITVGRAGTYEQYF.

This clonotype was picked up a small number of times. V usage is TRBV10-3 and J usage is TRBJ2-3, with D maybe TRBD2 (6 bases). Germline V lookup: CDR1 ENHRY, CDR2 SYGVKD. Trimming left V 2 bases short and J 3 bases short, with 9 bases between. The CDR3 covers 14 residues. CDR3 protein: CAISEAEGTDTQYF. CDR3 DNA sequence: TGTGCCATCAGTGAGGCGGAGGGGACAGATACGCAGTATTTT.

The chain joins TRBV7-2 to TRBJ1-2; 9 bases fit TRBD1. The CDR3 is 16 residues long. Per the germline V gene, CDR1 is SGHTA and CDR2 is FQGNSA. V lost 3 bases to trimming and J lost 8 bases; unmatched junction nucleotides: 13. This CDR3 is CASSLPAGTGSRGYTF. Here the CDR3 DNA reads TGTGCCAGCAGCTTGCCCGCCGGGACAGGGTCGCGCGGCTACACCTTC. The entire variable domain, with the rest obtained from reference TRBV7-2 and TRBJ1-2, is as follows: GAGVSQSPSNKVTEKGKDVELRCDPISGHTALYWYRQSLGQGLEFLIYFQGNSAPDKSGLPSDRFSAERTGGSVSTLTIQRTQQEDSAVYLCASSLPAGTGSRGYTFGSGTRLTVV.

V usage is TRBV24-1 and J usage is TRBJ2-5; D is ambiguous. Looked up from germline, CDR1 is KGHDR and CDR2 is SFDVKD. The CDR3 spans 12 residues. Trimming removed 3 bases from V and 4 bases from J, with 5 bases in between. This chain's CDR3 is CATSDIRETQYF. CDR3 coding DNA: TGTGCCACCAGTGATATTCGAGAGACCCAGTACTTC.

The chain is built from TRBV10-3 and TRBJ1-5, with 9 bases aligning to TRBD1. V shed 3 bases and J 5 bases; nucleotides not matched to a gene: 5. Looked up from germline, CDR1 is ENHRY and CDR2 is SYGVKD. CDR3 length equals 15 residues. The CDR3 loop is CAISEQGASYQPQHF. The CDR3 nucleotides read TGTGCCATCAGTGAACAGGGGGCAAGTTATCAGCCCCAGCATTTT.

This clonotype was seen at least ten times. This chain connects TRBV12-3 or TRBV12-4 to TRBJ2-7; TRBD2 matches at 8 bases. V shed 5 bases and J 4 bases; nucleotides not matched to a gene: 7. This CDR3 is 14 amino acids long. CDR3 in DNA: TGTGCCAGCAGTCCCCCGGGACTAGGGTACGAGCAGTACTTC. Amino acids: CASSPPGLGYEQYF.

The V and J genes are TRBV5-1 and TRBJ2-3, with a tentative D call TRBD1 (6 bases). The CDR3 extends over 15 amino acids. In germline, CDR1 is SGHRS, CDR2 YFSETQ. The V end lost 4 bases, the J end lost 2 bases, and 14 bases lay between the germline ends. CDR3: CASSPQGIPTDTQYF. In nucleotides, the CDR3 is TGCGCCAGCAGCCCCCAGGGGATTCCCACAGATACGCAGTATTTT.

This clonotype was recorded a few times. The chain employs TRBV12-3 or TRBV12-4 and TRBJ2-7, with D maybe TRBD2 (7 bases). The CDR3 sequence is 15 residues long. V was clipped by 6 bases and J by 4 bases, with 19 bases between them. The CDR3 bases are TGTGCCAGCAGCTCCCTACTAGGGGGAGGGTACGAGCAGTACTTC. This codes for CASSSLLGGGYEQYF.

The chain recombines TRBV5-1 with TRBJ2-4, with 8 bases aligning to TRBD1. The J call is in doubt because the DNA end fits TRBJ2-7 better. The CDR3 covers 14 residues. Germline CDR1 and CDR2: SGHRS and YFSETQ. The CDR3: CASRVGTGPYEQYF. In nucleotides, the CDR3 is TGCGCCAGCAGGGTGGGGACAGGACCCTACGAGCAGTACTTC.

The table lists this clonotype with a few counts. This chain uses TRBV6-5 with TRBJ2-5; 10 bases align to TRBD1. The germline V gene encodes CDR1 MNHEY and CDR2 SVGAGI. V lost 4 bases, J lost 4 bases, and 6 bases stayed unmatched. This CDR3 is built from 15 residues. The CDR3 sequence is CASSSGTGVLETQYF. The CDR3 DNA is TGTGCCAGCAGTTCAGGGACAGGGGTTTTAGAGACCCAGTACTTC.

This clonotype was seen at least ten times. CDR3 amino acids: CASSLPGTGDTQYF. The CDR3 region has the DNA TGCGCCAGCAGCTTGCCGGGTACGGGAGATACGCAGTATTTT. The gene calls are TRBV5-1 and TRBJ2-3; D uncertain. Germline CDR1 and CDR2: SGHRS and YFSETQ. The V and J ends lost 1 base and 5 bases respectively, with 11 bases between them. The CDR3 sequence is 14 residues long.

A few counts support this clonotype. The chain is built from TRBV2 and TRBJ1-2; D unresolved. CDR3 size: 16 residues. Germline lookup yields CDR1 SNHLY and CDR2 FYNNEI. Trimming shortened V by 0 bases and J by 5 bases, and 16 bases separated the two germline ends. CDR3 in amino acids: CASSEALGESAYGYTF. The CDR3 coding sequence is TGTGCCAGCAGTGAAGCGCTTGGGGAATCGGCTTATGGCTACACCTTC.

The rearrangement links TRBV6-5 to TRBJ2-3; D possibly corresponds to TRBD1 (6 bases). Germline V lookup: CDR1 MNHEY, CDR2 SVGAGI. CDR3 size: 16 residues. Trimming removed 6 bases at V and 0 bases at J, with 16 bases between. As DNA, the CDR3 is TGTGCCAGCAGCCTCGATGTAGGGGGAAGCACAGATACGCAGTATTTT. Protein: CASSLDVGGSTDTQYF.

This clonotype was observed a few times. The CDR3: CSVAGLAGANEQYF. In nucleotides, the CDR3 is TGCAGCGTCGCGGGACTAGCGGGAGCAAATGAGCAGTACTTC. This chain joins TRBV29-1 and TRBJ2-5; the match to TRBD2 covers 14 bases. This CDR3 spans 14 amino acids. V lost 6 bases and J lost 11; bases outside the gene matches: 11. From germline, CDR1 is SQVTM and CDR2 ANQGSEA.

This clonotype appeared once. For the CDR3, the DNA is TGCAGTGCTGATTCCGGGGAATACAATGAGCAGTACTTC. It translates to CSADSGEYNEQYF. The V and J genes are TRBV20-1 and TRBJ2-1; a possible D gene is TRBD2 (5 bases). The better agreement between TRBJ2-7 and the DNA end casts doubt on the J call. The germline V gene encodes CDR1 DFQATT and CDR2 SNEGSKA (reference sequence). This CDR3 has 13 residues.

The rearrangement links TRBV2 to TRBJ2-1, with D unclear. This CDR3 is built from 15 residues. V lost 4 bases to trimming and J lost 8 bases, with 18 bases between them. Per germline, CDR1 SNHLY and CDR2 FYNNEI. For the CDR3, the DNA is TGTGCCAGCAGTGGTGGTAGTGGGCCGGCAGATGAGCAGTTCTTC. Its translation is CASSGGSGPADEQFF.

The chain recombines TRBV11-2 with TRBJ2-5; D perhaps matches TRBD1 (6 bases). Germline V gene data show CDR1 as SGHAT and CDR2 as FQNNGV. This CDR3 is 16 amino acids long. Between the trimmed V and J ends, which lost 5 bases and 1 base, there was a span of 17 bases. The CDR3, as DNA: TGTGCCAGCAGCCTAAGGATCAGGACAGTCCAAGAGACCCAGTACTTC. Protein product: CASSLRIRTVQETQYF.

As to this clonotype: Given a much more abundant clone one base away, this may be a read error. The rearrangement links TRBV10-3 to TRBJ2-6; D gene uncertain. The ends were cut back, 8 bases at V and 0 bases at J, with 11 bases in the middle. CDR3 length: 15 amino acids. The germline CDR1 and CDR2 sequences are ENHRY and SYGVKD. CDR3 coding DNA: TGTGCCATCGGTGGCGGTGCCTCTGGGGCCAACGTCCTGACTTTC. Amino acid sequence: CAIGGGASGANVLTF.

This clonotype was seen a few times. The rearrangement links TRBV29-1 to TRBJ2-7; D is unresolved. There are 12 residues in the CDR3. Germline assignment: CDR1 SQVTM and CDR2 ANQGSEA. V was trimmed by 1 base and J by 7 bases, leaving 11 bases between them. The CDR3 bases are TGCAGCGTTGAAGTACCCGAGTATGAGCAGTACTTC. It translates to CSVEVPEYEQYF.

The genes are TRBV28 and TRBJ2-3; TRBD2 matches 12 bases. Germline trimming cut 3 bases from V and 4 bases from J; bases unmatched to any gene: 5. This CDR3 has 16 residues. Germline CDR1 MDHEN, CDR2 SYDVKM. The CDR3 DNA is TGTGCCAGCAGTTTTAGACTAGCGGGAGCAGCAGATACGCAGTATTTT. It encodes CASSFRLAGAADTQYF.

The chain employs TRBV11-2 and TRBJ2-3, with 7 bases that match TRBD1. In germline, CDR1 is SGHAT, CDR2 FQNNGV. V gave up 2 bases and J gave up 6 bases; unmatched junction bases: 20. CDR3 length: 19 amino acids. CDR3 loop: CASSLSGPGTVTLVDTQYF. DNA for the CDR3: TGTGCCAGCAGCTTATCGGGCCCCGGGACAGTGACTCTTGTGGATACGCAGTATTTT.

This chain links TRBV27 with TRBJ1-5; TRBD1 matches at 7 bases. V shed 6 bases, J shed 6 bases, and the junction held 8 bases outside the gene matches. Germline V lookup: CDR1 MNHEY, CDR2 SMNVEV (reference sequence). The CDR3 covers 14 residues. CDR3 sequence: CASRPSGGIQPQHF. CDR3 sequence (DNA): TGTGCCAGCAGACCCTCAGGGGGAATTCAGCCCCAGCATTTT.

Only a few counts were recorded for this clonotype. CDR3 loop: CASSSGQGFRSDTQYF. CDR3 DNA sequence: TGTGCCAGCAGCTCCGGACAGGGGTTTAGGTCAGATACGCAGTATTTT. V gene TRBV7-9 combines with J gene TRBJ2-3; 9 nucleotides align to TRBD1. CDR1 SEHNR and CDR2 FQNEAQ come from the germline V gene (reference sequence). The CDR3 is 16 amino acids. The junction had 9 bases not matched to a gene; V was cut back by 4 bases and J by 4 bases. The entire variable domain, with the rest obtained from reference TRBV7-9 and TRBJ2-3, is as follows: DTGVSQNPRHKITKRGQNVTFRCDPISEHNRLYWYRQTLGQGPEFLTYFQNEAQLEKSRLLSDRFSAERPKGSFSTLEIQRTEQGDSAMYLCASSSGQGFRSDTQYFGPGTRLTVL.

To note about this clonotype: One end of the junction is discordant with germline, which a read error may explain. The V and J genes are TRBV29-1 and TRBJ2-5, with D perhaps TRBD1 (6 bases). CDR3 size: 12 residues. Per germline, CDR1 SQVTM and CDR2 ANQGSEA. CDR3: CGVWTVQETQYF. CDR3 nucleotides: TGCGGCGTTTGGACAGTGCAAGAGACCCAGTACTTC. The complete variable domain, with remaining parts taken from reference TRBV29-1 and TRBJ2-5, reads SAVISQKPSRDICQRGTSLTIQCQVDSQVTMMFWYRQQPGQSLTLIATANQGSEATYESGFVIDKFPISRPNLTFSTLTVSNMSPEDSSIYLCGVWTVQETQYFGPGTRLLVL.

This chain links TRBV15 with TRBJ2-1; D assignment may be TRBD1 or TRBD2 (5 bases each). CDR3 size: 18 residues. Germline V CDR1 and CDR2: LNHNV, YYDKDF (reference sequence). V was clipped by 0 bases and J by 9 bases, with 24 bases between them. CDR3 loop: CATSRDLLEGRISSEQFF. Written as DNA, the CDR3 is TGTGCCACCAGCAGAGATTTACTCGAGGGGCGAATCTCTTCTGAGCAGTTCTTC. Full variable domain (missing parts from reference TRBV15 and TRBJ2-1): DAMVIQNPRYQVTQFGKPVTLSCSQTLNHNVMYWYQQKSSQAPKLLFHYYDKDFNNEADTPDNFQSRRPNTSFCFLDIRSPGLGDTAMYLCATSRDLLEGRISSEQFFGPGTRLTVL.

This clonotype has a handful of counts. The gene calls are TRBV6-2 or TRBV6-3 and TRBJ1-1, with a weak D call TRBD1 (6 bases). With 3 bases removed from V and 5 bases from J, the gap between germline ends came to 13 bases. CDR1 MNHEY and CDR2 SVGEGT come from the germline V gene. CDR3 length: 14 amino acids. The CDR3 here is CASSYSGAFTEAFF. The CDR3 DNA follows: TGTGCCAGCAGTTATTCGGGGGCATTTACTGAAGCTTTCTTT.

This clonotype was recorded a few times. This chain uses TRBV5-1 with TRBJ2-5; possibly TRBD1 for D (5 bases). The CDR3 spans 16 residues. CDR1 and CDR2 from the germline V gene are SGHRS and YFSETQ. V was shortened by 1 base and J by 5 bases, with 18 bases between the two germline ends. The CDR3 loop reads CASSLFSPGIGETQYF. In nucleotides, the CDR3 is TGCGCCAGCAGCTTGTTCAGTCCAGGGATTGGGGAGACCCAGTACTTC.

Ten or more counts support this clonotype. In nucleotides, the CDR3 is TGCAGCGTTGAAGATGTGATGGGACAGGGGGCTTGGGACATTCAGTACTTC. It codes for CSVEDVMGQGAWDIQYF. V gene TRBV29-1 combines with J gene TRBJ2-4, with TRBD1 identical over 12 bases. Germline CDR1 and CDR2: SQVTM and ANQGSEA. The CDR3 spans 17 residues. Unmatched junction bases numbered 11, after V lost 0 bases and J lost 8 bases.

This clonotype was seen only a few times. The genes are TRBV19 and TRBJ2-1; TRBD2 agrees at 12 bases. CDR3 length: 18 residues. Losses at the gene ends were 0 bases for V and 9 bases for J; bases not matched to a gene: 12. Germline V lookup: CDR1 LNHDA, CDR2 SQIVND (reference sequence). CDR3 sequence: CASSIDLELAGGFIEQFF. DNA for the CDR3: TGTGCCAGTAGTATAGACCTCGAACTAGCGGGGGGATTTATTGAGCAGTTCTTC.

This clonotype was seen many times. J is TRBJ2-7 and V is TRBV28; TRBD1 is a possible D gene (6 bases). The CDR3 is made up of 12 amino acids. Trimming removed 8 bases at V and 6 bases at J, with 14 bases between. Germline CDR1 is MDHEN and CDR2 is SYDVKM. CDR3 DNA sequence: TGTGCCAGCCAACAGGGATCTGGCGAGCAGTACTTC. Protein: CASQQGSGEQYF.

The chain uses TRBV6-5 and TRBJ2-1; perhaps TRBD1 as D (6 bases). This CDR3 has 14 residues. CDR1 and CDR2 from the germline V gene are MNHEY and SVGAGI. V gave up 2 bases and J gave up 2 bases, with 7 bases separating them. CDR3 sequence (DNA): TGTGCCAGCAGTTACAGGGGGACCTACAATGAGCAGTTCTTC. Its translation: CASSYRGTYNEQFF.